Sequencing of this T cell receptor beta chain was carried out in a study of cytomegalovirus exposure and HLA in healthy donors. Overall study results and limits: The study found most TCR sequences rare, yet found some public TCRs in many donors. There was a cluster of highly shared sequence variants that was likely a sequencing artifact.

In the PCR, 60 Vbeta and 13 Jbeta primers were used. As processed by the authors: In a later analysis, of some 80 million unique beta chains, around 9.9 million appeared in at least two donors. Using immunoSEQ multiplex PCR, the repertoire was profiled, and TCRdb retains in-frame clones only, with some absent. The DNA gave D and trimming, while V, J and clone size come from that table. The data contain under 200,000 clones, approximately 85% of them seen just once; the ten biggest clones take up approximately 9.4%. The donors comprised healthy bone marrow donors. Trimming removed 0 bases from V and 5 bases from J; junction bases left unmatched: 10. The germline V gene encodes CDR1 SGHRS and CDR2 YFSETQ. There are 18 residues in the CDR3. Comment on this clone: The antigen is undetermined.

This TCR was sampled from a young man in good health and CMV-seropositive. Sequencing used PBMCs. V gene TRBV5-1 combines with J gene TRBJ2-5; 13 bases map to TRBD2. CDR3 region: CASSLGWTSGGPGETQYF. The CDR3 coding sequence is TGCGCCAGCAGCTTGGGATGGACTAGCGGGGGCCCGGGGGAGACCCAGTACTTC.